The text below deals with one TCR beta chain. Its antigen is not known. This sample is part of a study of cytotoxic CD8 clonotypes in ibrutinib-treated CLL. Overall study context: IGHV unmutated under 18; relapsed/refractory 11; treatment-naive some 16.

Findings and caveats of the study: Clonality climbed at ibrutinib response, then dropped toward baseline at progression.

The CDR3 sequence is 14 residues long. Germline CDR1 reads SGHRS; CDR2 reads YFSETQ. Trimming removed 2 bases from V and 1 base from J, with 8 bases in between. Using immunoSEQ multiplex PCR, the repertoire was profiled, and TCRdb retains in-frame clones only, with some absent. The profile shows 33,000 or so clones, approximately 48% of them singletons. Sequencing used PBMCs, obtained before ibrutinib treatment. V gene TRBV5-1 combines with J gene TRBJ2-3; the D is unclear. This receptor was identified in a human donor with chronic lymphocytic leukemia. The CDR3 DNA follows: TGCGCCAGCAGCTTCGAACCTGGCACAGATACGCAGTATTTT. Its protein is CASSFEPGTDTQYF.